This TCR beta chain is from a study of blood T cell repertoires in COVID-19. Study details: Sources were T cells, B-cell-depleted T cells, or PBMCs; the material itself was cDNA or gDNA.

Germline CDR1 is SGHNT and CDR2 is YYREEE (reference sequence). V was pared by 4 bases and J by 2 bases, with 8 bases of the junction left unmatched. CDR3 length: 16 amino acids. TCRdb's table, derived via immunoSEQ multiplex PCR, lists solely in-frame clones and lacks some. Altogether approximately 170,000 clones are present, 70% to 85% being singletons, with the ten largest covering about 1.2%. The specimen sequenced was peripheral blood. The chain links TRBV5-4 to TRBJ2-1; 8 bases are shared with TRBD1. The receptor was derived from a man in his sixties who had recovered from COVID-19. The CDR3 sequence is CASSPLGQGTYNEQFF. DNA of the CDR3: TGTGCCAGCAGCCCCCTTGGACAGGGAACCTACAATGAGCAGTTCTTC. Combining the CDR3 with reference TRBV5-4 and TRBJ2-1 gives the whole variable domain ETGVTQSPTHLIKTRGQQVTLRCSSQSGHNTVSWYQQALGQGPQFIFQYYREEENGRGNFPPRFSGLQFPNYSSELNVNALELDDSALYLCASSPLGQGTYNEQFFGPGTRLTVL.